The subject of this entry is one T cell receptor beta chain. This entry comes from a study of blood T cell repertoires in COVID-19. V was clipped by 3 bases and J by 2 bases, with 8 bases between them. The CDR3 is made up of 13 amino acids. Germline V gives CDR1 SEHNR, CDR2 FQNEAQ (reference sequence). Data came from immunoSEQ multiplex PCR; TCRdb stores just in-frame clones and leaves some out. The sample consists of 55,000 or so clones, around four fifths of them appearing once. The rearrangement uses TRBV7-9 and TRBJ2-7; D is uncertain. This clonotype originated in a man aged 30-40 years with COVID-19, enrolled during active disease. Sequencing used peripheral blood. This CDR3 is CASSLKQTYEQYF. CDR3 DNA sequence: TGTGCCAGCAGCTTGAAGCAAACCTACGAGCAGTACTTC.